These T cell receptor beta chains were read from a single sample in a study of cytomegalovirus exposure and HLA in healthy donors. Profiled with immunoSEQ multiplex PCR; TCRdb holds only in-frame clones, not every one. The table has about 150,000 clones, about 86% seen once. Sequencing used PBMCs. The receptors come from a human donor in good health. CDR3s include the opening cysteine and the closing phenylalanine or tryptophan. D genes are given only for firm matches. Expanded clones get a size class; other rows say once, few or many, or leave the size out.

TRBJ1-1	few	.	TRBV19	CASSIGGDTEAFF	TGTGCCAGTAGTATTGGGGGGGACACTGAAGCTTTCTTT
TRBJ1-2	.	.	TRBV6-5	CASTAGRDYGYTF	TGTGCCAGCACCGCGGGTAGGGACTATGGCTACACCTTC
TRBJ2-1	few	TRBD1	TRBV18	CASSSSTGDEQFF	TGTGCCAGCTCATCGTCGACAGGGGATGAGCAGTTCTTC
TRBJ2-1	.	TRBD2	TRBV14	CASSTRTSGRSYNEQFF	TGTGCCAGCAGCACCCGGACTAGCGGGAGGTCCTACAATGAGCAGTTCTTC
TRBJ2-7	.	.	TRBV4-1	CASSQVSGVESYEQYF	TGCGCCAGCAGCCAAGTTTCAGGGGTGGAGAGCTACGAGCAGTACTTC
TRBJ2-1	.	.	TRBV6-1	CASSMTGYNEQFF	TGTGCCAGCAGCATGACAGGTTACAATGAGCAGTTCTTC
TRBJ2-5	.	TRBD1	TRBV14	CASSQDIHRGRKTQYF	TGTGCCAGCAGCCAAGATATTCACAGGGGGCGAAAGACCCAGTACTTC
TRBJ1-5	.	.	TRBV19	CASSGEGDSNQPQHF	TGTGCCAGTAGTGGAGAGGGGGACAGCAATCAGCCCCAGCATTTT
TRBJ2-3	.	.	TRBV9	CASSVGAGYTDTQYF	TGTGCCAGCAGCGTAGGGGCGGGGTACACAGATACGCAGTATTTT
TRBJ1-2	.	.	TRBV14	CASSQQGGSPNYGYTF	TGTGCCAGCAGCCAACAGGGAGGAAGCCCGAACTATGGCTACACCTTC
TRBJ2-7	.	.	TRBV20-1	CSAFFSYEQYF	TGCAGTGCTTTCTTTAGTTACGAGCAGTACTTC
TRBJ2-7	.	.	TRBV6-5	CASSYIGGEQYF	TGTGCCAGCAGTTACATCGGGGGCGAGCAGTACTTC
TRBJ1-2	.	.	TRBV28	CASSLERPYGYTF	TGTGCCAGCAGTTTAGAGAGGCCATATGGCTACACCTTC
TRBJ2-1	.	.	TRBV5-4	CATYNEQFF	TGTGCCACTTACAATGAGCAGTTCTTC
TRBJ2-7	.	TRBD1	TRBV5-4	CASSLLPGQGSYEQYF	TGTGCCAGCAGCTTGTTACCGGGACAGGGGTCCTACGAGCAGTACTTC
TRBJ1-5	.	.	TRBV1	CTSSQVYGGDTPQHF	TGCACCAGCAGCCAAGTTTACGGAGGGGATACGCCCCAGCATTTT
TRBJ1-1	.	.	TRBV15	CATSRDEVTTEAFF	TGTGCCACCAGCAGAGACGAGGTGACTACTGAAGCTTTCTTT
TRBJ1-1	.	.	TRBV30	CAWNPGATEAFF	TGTGCCTGGAACCCTGGGGCCACTGAAGCTTTCTTT